A single sample gave rise to the 21 T cell receptor beta chains below, sequenced in a study of blood T cell repertoires in COVID-19. The data were produced by immunoSEQ multiplex PCR, yet TCRdb's version contains in-frame clones alone and is incomplete. The repertoire has hundreds of thousands of clones, about nine tenths of them found once; the top ten carry 2.6%. Sequencing was done on a sample of PBMCs or T cells enriched from blood (not recorded which). The receptors stem from a man aged 60-69 years who had recovered from COVID-19.

This clone appeared a few times. This chain uses TRBV3-1 (or the pseudogene TRBV3-2) with TRBJ2-1; TRBD2 matches at 10 bases. The CDR3 has 15 amino acids. CDR1 and CDR2 (germline): LGHDT, YNNKEL (reference sequence). V was pared by 2 bases and J by 6 bases, with 4 bases of the junction left unmatched. The CDR3 reads CASSQSLAGANEQFF. Here the CDR3 DNA reads TGTGCCAGCAGCCAATCGCTAGCGGGGGCCAATGAGCAGTTCTTC.

The V and J genes are TRBV6-5 and TRBJ2-3; D gene uncertain. The germline V gene encodes CDR1 MNHEY and CDR2 SVGAGI. The germline V and J ends were trimmed by 11 bases and 6 bases, with 18 bases remaining between them. This CDR3 spans 13 amino acids. This CDR3 is CALYPPPGDTQYF. DNA for the CDR3: TGTGCCCTTTACCCCCCGCCCGGGGATACGCAGTATTTT.

V is TRBV27 and J is TRBJ2-1, with a tentative D call TRBD2 (6 bases). Germline V gene sequence: CDR1 MNHEY, CDR2 SMNVEV (reference sequence). The CDR3 length is 13 residues. V shed 6 bases and J shed 3 bases, with 9 bases lying between them. The CDR3 nucleotides read TGTGCCAGCAGAGGACTAAACTACAATGAGCAGTTCTTC. Amino acid sequence: CASRGLNYNEQFF.

V usage is TRBV5-1 and J usage is TRBJ1-1; TRBD1 matches at 7 bases. CDR1 and CDR2 from the germline V gene are SGHRS and YFSETQ. This CDR3 region has 14 residues. Losses at the gene ends were 1 base for V and 8 bases for J; bases not matched to a gene: 8. The CDR3 nucleotides are TGCGCCAGCAGCTTGTTCGAGGGGGCGGCCGAAGCTTTCTTT. Its translation: CASSLFEGAAEAFF.

J is TRBJ2-4 and V is TRBV3-1 (or the pseudogene TRBV3-2), with a tentative D call TRBD1 (5 bases). The V and J ends lost 0 bases and 9 bases respectively, with 9 bases between them. The CDR3 covers 13 residues. From germline, CDR1 is LGHDT and CDR2 YNNKEL (reference sequence). The DNA of the CDR3 is TGTGCCAGCAGCCAAGATCTAAGGGGCATTCAGTACTTC. This sequence encodes CASSQDLRGIQYF.

V and J are TRBV20-1 and TRBJ1-2, with D possibly TRBD1 on 6 matching bases. The CDR3 runs 13 residues. Trimming took off 3 bases at V and 4 bases at J, with 12 bases between the two ends. CDR1 is DFQATT and CDR2 is SNEGSKA in the germline V gene (reference sequence). This CDR3 reads CSASVGTFYGYTF. As DNA, the CDR3 is TGCAGTGCTAGTGTCGGGACATTCTATGGCTACACCTTC.

The V and J genes are TRBV6-5 and TRBJ1-2, with 7 bases matching TRBD1. The CDR3 runs to 15 residues. J gave up 3 bases and V 2 bases, and 6 bases lay outside the gene matches. The germline gives CDR1 MNHEY, CDR2 SVGAGI. In DNA, the CDR3 is TGTGCCAGCAGTTACACCCAGACAGGGTACTATGGCTACACCTTC. Translated: CASSYTQTGYYGYTF.

The chain employs TRBV5-1 and TRBJ1-3, with a weak D call TRBD1 (6 bases). This CDR3 is built from 15 residues. The ends were cut back, 4 bases at V and 1 base at J, with 12 bases in the middle. Per germline, CDR1 SGHRS and CDR2 YFSETQ. Here the CDR3 reads CASSGTGISGNTIYF. CDR3 DNA: TGCGCCAGCAGCGGCACAGGGATTTCTGGAAACACCATATATTTT.

This clone has at least ten counts. V gene TRBV14 combines with J gene TRBJ2-2; 9 bases fit TRBD1. J lost 6 bases, V lost 3 bases, and 8 bases had no gene match. The CDR3 contains 16 residues. From germline, CDR1 is SGHDN and CDR2 FVKESK. The CDR3, as DNA: TGTGCCAGCAGCCACCCCCGGGACAGGGATGCCGGGGAGCTGTTTTTT. Translating it yields CASSHPRDRDAGELFF.

The chain recombines TRBV7-8 with TRBJ1-5; D unclear. The ends were cut back, 3 bases at V and 6 bases at J, with 21 bases in the middle. Germline-derived CDR1 and CDR2 are SGHVS and FQNEAQ. This CDR3 spans 17 amino acids. CDR3 residues: CASSFYAARVSVQPQHF. The CDR3 DNA reads TGTGCCAGCAGCTTTTATGCTGCTCGGGTTAGCGTTCAGCCCCAGCATTTT.

The rearrangement uses TRBV4-3 and TRBJ1-4, with D maybe TRBD1 (5 bases). The V gene lost 3 bases and the J gene lost 0 bases, with 11 bases spanning the gap. The CDR3 consists of 16 residues. The germline V gene encodes CDR1 LGHNA and CDR2 YSLEER. For the CDR3, the DNA is TGCGCCAGCAGCCACAGAGACAGTGCAACTAATGAAAAACTGTTTTTT. It yields the protein CASSHRDSATNEKLFF.

The V and J genes are TRBV5-1 and TRBJ2-5; 9 nucleotides agree with TRBD2. Germline assignment: CDR1 SGHRS and CDR2 YFSETQ. Trimming cost V 6 bases and J 7 bases; bases outside gene matches: 10. This CDR3 has 14 amino acids. This chain's CDR3 is CASTSGNIFGTQYF. The CDR3 region has the DNA TGCGCCAGCACTAGCGGGAATATATTTGGGACCCAGTACTTC.

This sequence joins TRBV7-2 and TRBJ1-3; D is unclear. Deletions cut 5 bases from V and 7 bases from J, with 12 bases between. The CDR3 covers 13 residues. Germline CDR1 reads SGHTA; CDR2 reads FQGNSA. The CDR3 nucleotides are TGTGCCAGCAGCCTGAACCGGTTGAACACCATATATTTT. It translates to CASSLNRLNTIYF.

This clone came up once. This chain links TRBV7-8 with TRBJ2-3; D remains ambiguous. V lost 7 bases and J lost 0, with 20 bases in between. Germline values: CDR1 SGHVS, CDR2 FQNEAQ. CDR3 length: 17 residues. In DNA form, the CDR3 reads TGTGCCAGCACCCAAACACTCAGGCGAGCTAGCACAGATACGCAGTATTTT. Translation gives CASTQTLRRASTDTQYF.

The chain uses TRBV4-1 and TRBJ2-1, with D perhaps TRBD2 (7 bases). Trimming removed 1 base at V and 3 bases at J, with 13 bases between. Germline V CDR1 and CDR2: MGHRA, YSYEKL. The CDR3 consists of 16 residues. The CDR3, as DNA: TGCGCCAGCAGCCAAGGGCGGGGGCCCTTCTACAATGAGCAGTTCTTC. This gives the protein CASSQGRGPFYNEQFF.

This chain joins TRBV19 and TRBJ1-5, with D possibly matching TRBD1 (6 bases). The germline CDR1 and CDR2 sequences are LNHDA and SQIVND (reference sequence). There are 15 residues in the CDR3. V was shortened by 6 bases and J by 3 bases, with 15 bases between the two germline ends. The CDR3 region has the DNA TGTGCCAGTAGACCGGGAGGACAGATCAATCAGCCCCAGCATTTT. This codes for CASRPGGQINQPQHF.

The rearrangement links TRBV3-1 (or the pseudogene TRBV3-2) to TRBJ1-2; D unclear. Germline assignment: CDR1 LGHDT and CDR2 YNNKEL (reference sequence). CDR3 length: 13 residues. With 0 bases removed from V and 4 bases from J, the gap between germline ends came to 6 bases. CDR3: CASSQESVYGYTF. The CDR3 DNA sequence: TGTGCCAGCAGCCAAGAATCGGTCTATGGCTACACCTTC.

The V call is TRBV30, the J call TRBJ1-4; no firm D call. The CDR3 spans 13 residues. The ends were cut back, 3 bases at V and 4 bases at J, with 9 bases in the middle. Germline CDR1 reads GTSNPN; CDR2 reads SVGIG (reference sequence). The CDR3 here is CAWRDWDNEKLFF. As DNA, the CDR3 is TGTGCCTGGAGGGACTGGGATAATGAAAAACTGTTTTTT.

The V and J genes are TRBV2 and TRBJ2-1; D perhaps matches TRBD1 (6 bases). Germline V lookup: CDR1 SNHLY, CDR2 FYNNEI. The CDR3 spans 12 residues. The V and J ends lost 6 bases and 5 bases respectively, with 8 bases between them. The CDR3 nucleotides are TGTGCCAGCAGGGGGGCGGACAATGAGCAGTTCTTC. It specifies CASRGADNEQFF. Full variable domain (outside the CDR3, taken from reference TRBV2 and TRBJ2-1): EPEVTQTPSHQVTQMGQEVILRCVPISNHLYFYWYRQILGQKVEFLVSFYNNEISEKSEIFDDQFSVERPDGSNFTLKIRSTKLEDSAMYFCASRGADNEQFFGPGTRLTVL.

This sequence joins TRBV6-6 and TRBJ1-1, with 7 nucleotides matching TRBD1. The CDR3 extends over 16 amino acids. Germline V CDR1 and CDR2: MNHNY, SVGAGI (reference sequence). The J segment lost 1 base and the V segment lost 6 bases, leaving 11 bases of the junction unmatched. CDR3 nucleotides: TGTGCCAGCAGCCAGAGCCGGGGACAGCAGAACACTGAAGCTTTCTTT. Protein sequence: CASSQSRGQQNTEAFF.

The genes are TRBV6-5 and TRBJ1-5, with D hard to call. CDR1 MNHEY and CDR2 SVGAGI come from the germline V gene. V was shortened by 7 bases and J by 0 bases, with 13 bases between the two germline ends. The CDR3 has 15 amino acids. In DNA form, the CDR3 reads TGTGCCAGCATGGTTCGGAGATATAGCAATCAGCCCCAGCATTTT. This gives the protein CASMVRRYSNQPQHF.